This is a list of T cell receptor beta chains from one sample in a study of T-cell reconstitution after alpha-beta-depleted transplantation in children. Using its own MiXCR run on the PCR reads, TCRdb lists one record per CDR3 protein. The sample yields 450,000 to 550,000 distinct CDR3 sequences, about an eighth seen once. The sequenced sample was PBMCs, mostly from graft donor cells, obtained 180 days after TCRalphabeta/CD19-depleted stem cell transplant. The receptors derive from a female patient aged 2-10 years who had a stem cell transplant for aplastic anemia, so the T cells may come from the graft donor. Each CDR3 is given with its conserved first and last residue. D genes are given only for firm matches. The listing skips clone size in some rows; elsewhere it reads once, few, many or a size class.

- TRBJ1-1 TRBV5-1 TRBD1 CASSLVRGQMNTEAFF TGCGCCAGCAGCTTGGTACGGGGACAGATGAACACTGAAGCTTTCTTT
- TRBJ1-5 TRBV12-3/TRBV12-4 TRBD1 CASSFRGQGDQPQHF TGTGCCAGCAGTTTCCGGGGGCAGGGGGATCAGCCCCAGCATTTT
many TRBJ2-3 TRBV27 - CASRDGNTDTQYF TGTGCCAGCAGGGACGGGAACACAGATACGCAGTATTTT
- TRBJ2-2 TRBV6-5 - CASSSPLRVGELFF TGTGCCAGCAGTTCCCCTTTGAGGGTCGGGGAGCTGTTTTTT
few TRBJ2-1 TRBV11-2 TRBD2 CASSPGTSGRARGEQFF TGTGCCAGCAGCCCCGGGACTAGCGGGAGGGCCCGAGGTGAGCAGTTCTTC
many TRBJ2-3 TRBV7-7 - CASSLVPTSDTQYF TGTGCCAGCAGCTTAGTTCCGACCTCAGATACGCAGTATTTT
few TRBJ1-4 TRBV20-1 - CSASPLGEKLFF TGCAGTGCTAGCCCCCTGGGGGAAAAACTGTTTTTT
few TRBJ2-2 TRBV5-1 TRBD2 CASRGLAGPTGELFF TGCGCCAGCAGGGGACTAGCGGGACCCACCGGGGAGCTGTTTTTT
many TRBJ2-5 TRBV21-1 - CASSAGPHWKTQYF TGTGCCAGCAGCGCGGGGCCACATTGGAAGACCCAGTACTTC
few TRBJ1-1 TRBV20-1 - CSARASGRMNTEAFF TGCAGTGCTAGAGCATCCGGACGCATGAACACTGAAGCTTTCTTT
few TRBJ2-1 TRBV19 - CASSIEGGAYNEQFF TGTGCCAGTAGTATAGAAGGCGGGGCTTACAATGAGCAGTTCTTC
- TRBJ2-1 TRBV5-5 - CASSLEHEQFF TGTGCCAGCAGCTTGGAGCATGAGCAGTTCTTC
many TRBJ1-3 TRBV29-1 TRBD1 CSVEGQGEPGNTIYF TGCAGCGTTGAGGGACAGGGGGAACCTGGAAACACCATATATTTT
few TRBJ2-1 TRBV9 - CASSVKAGAWSEQFF TGTGCCAGCAGCGTAAAGGCGGGGGCCTGGAGTGAGCAGTTCTTC
few TRBJ1-2 TRBV28 - CASSVGDYGYTF TGTGCCAGCTCCGTAGGGGACTATGGCTACACCTTC
many TRBJ2-6 TRBV7-8 TRBD2 CASRSGLAGVTGANVLTF TGTGCCAGCAGGTCGGGACTAGCGGGAGTAACTGGGGCCAACGTCCTGACTTTC
- TRBJ1-1 TRBV25-1 TRBD1 CASSGDRGKNTEAFF TGTGCCAGCAGTGGGGACAGGGGAAAGAACACTGAAGCTTTCTTT
- TRBJ2-1 TRBV20-1 - CSASLYNEQFF TGCAGTGCTAGTCTCTACAATGAGCAGTTCTTC
few TRBJ2-6 TRBV6-5 - CASSYTDSGANVLTF TGTGCCAGCAGTTATACGGACTCTGGGGCCAACGTCCTGACTTTC
few TRBJ2-3 TRBV12-3/TRBV12-4 TRBD2 CATASGGAMLVSDTQYF TGTGCCACAGCTAGCGGGGGGGCGATGTTGGTATCAGATACGCAGTATTTT
few TRBJ2-2 TRBV19 - CASSISGANTGELFF TGTGCCAGTAGTATTTCGGGGGCCAACACCGGGGAGCTGTTTTTT
- TRBJ2-1 TRBV5-1 - CASSSGQTGQFF TGCGCCAGCAGCTCCGGACAGACCGGGCAGTTCTTC
once TRBJ2-7 TRBV6-2/TRBV6-3 TRBD1 CASNEIRDREGRQYF TGTGCCAGCAATGAGATCCGGGACAGGGAAGGGAGGCAGTACTTC
few TRBJ1-5 TRBV7-9 - CASSSVVQGKQPQHF TGTGCCAGCAGTTCTGTGGTCCAGGGTAAACAGCCCCAGCATTTT
few TRBJ2-1 TRBV5-1 TRBD1 CASSLSVKGEGAHVWFF TGCGCCAGCAGCTTATCGGTTAAGGGAGAGGGGGCCCATGTTTGGTTCTTC
- TRBJ2-1 TRBV6-4 TRBD2 CASSDRTSGGQFF TGTGCCAGCAGTGACCGGACTAGCGGAGGGCAGTTCTTC
many TRBJ2-7 TRBV12-3/TRBV12-4 TRBD1 CASTPGPDRGIREQYF TGTGCCAGCACCCCGGGGCCCGACAGGGGGATAAGGGAGCAGTACTTC
many TRBJ2-1 TRBV4-1 TRBD2 CASSQDRWRKLAGETYNEQFF TGCGCCAGCAGCCAAGATAGGTGGCGGAAGCTAGCGGGAGAGACCTACAATGAGCAGTTCTTC
- TRBJ1-1 TRBV29-1 - CSVEVLGGMGTEAFF TGCAGCGTTGAAGTCCTGGGGGGGATGGGGACTGAAGCTTTCTTT
few TRBJ1-6 TRBV5-6 - CASSLAEWSSYNSPLHF TGTGCCAGCAGCTTGGCCGAGTGGAGCTCCTATAATTCACCCCTCCACTTT
few TRBJ2-3 TRBV13 TRBD2 CASSFSGIARTDTQYF TGTGCCAGCAGCTTCAGCGGGATTGCCCGCACAGATACGCAGTATTTT
many TRBJ2-5 TRBV21-1 - CASRLEARGQETQYF TGTGCCAGCAGACTTGAGGCTAGGGGGCAAGAGACCCAGTACTTC
- TRBJ2-3 TRBV6-1 - CASSRIFGTLSRDTQYF TGTGCCAGCAGTCGGATCTTCGGGACACTTAGCAGAGATACGCAGTATTTT
few TRBJ2-1 TRBV5-1 - CASSLPGPSYNEQFF TGCGCCAGCAGCCTGCCGGGGCCCTCCTACAATGAGCAGTTCTTC
- TRBJ2-2 TRBV7-2 TRBD2 CASSLELAGATGELFF TGTGCCAGCAGCTTAGAACTAGCGGGGGCCACCGGGGAGCTGTTTTTT
- TRBJ1-1 TRBV12-3/TRBV12-4 - CASSLPQGTMNTEAFF TGTGCCAGCAGTTTACCCCAGGGAACTATGAACACTGAAGCTTTCTTT
few TRBJ2-1 TRBV15 TRBD2 CATSRVLAGGFGNEQFF TGTGCCACCAGCAGAGTCCTAGCGGGAGGGTTCGGGAATGAGCAGTTCTTC
many TRBJ1-5 TRBV10-3 TRBD1 CAILGDRISNQPQHF TGTGCCATCTTAGGGGACAGGATCTCCAATCAGCCCCAGCATTTT
many TRBJ2-7 TRBV6-1 - CATNLGGSSYEQYF TGTGCCACGAACCTGGGAGGTAGCTCCTACGAGCAGTACTTC
few TRBJ1-5 TRBV7-9 - CASRGDTSNQPQHF TGTGCCAGCAGGGGGGATACTAGCAATCAGCCCCAGCATTTT
- TRBJ1-6 TRBV21-1 - CASSKRGTVQSPLHF TGTGCCAGCAGCAAAAGAGGGACAGTACAATCACCCCTCCACTTT
many TRBJ1-3 TRBV29-1 - CSVEDRQAMGSGNTIYF TGCAGCGTTGAAGATCGGCAGGCGATGGGCTCTGGAAACACCATATATTTT
few TRBJ2-1 TRBV6-2/TRBV6-3 - CASSSRRGSGNEQFF TGTGCCAGCAGTTCCCGACGGGGGAGTGGCAATGAGCAGTTCTTC
- TRBJ2-7 TRBV25-1 - CATPRGTEQYF TGTGCCACCCCTCGGGGAACCGAGCAGTACTTC
- TRBJ2-3 TRBV14 - CASSQELSSTDTQYF TGTGCCAGCAGCCAAGAACTCTCTAGCACAGATACGCAGTATTTT
many TRBJ2-5 TRBV4-2 - CASSQDRKTQYF TGTGCCAGCAGCCAAGACCGAAAGACCCAGTACTTC